This T cell receptor beta chain was profiled in a study of shared clonotypes between healthy human individuals. Points from the study as a whole: Clonotypes shared by all four sorted-subset donors had higher generation probabilities than non-shared clonotypes.

Donors had no recently reported acute infections or vaccinations and were HIV-negative. The donors were all Caucasian adults (living in Nashville, Tennessee). A remark on this clone: What it recognizes is unknown.

Execution of the assay was at deep level. Measured with immunoSEQ multiplex PCR; TCRdb has only the in-frame clones, and not every one. The table records about a million clones, approximately 76% of them present only once. The sequencing sample was made of memory CD4+ T cells sorted from blood. This sample's subset: CD45RA-negative fraction. The sequence was obtained from a man aged 18 to 29 in good health.

Here the CDR3 reads CASSRQGVEQFF. The CDR3 DNA reads as TGTGCCAGCAGCCGACAGGGCGTTGAGCAGTTCTTC. The chain employs TRBV7-9 and TRBJ2-1; 7 bases map to TRBD1. Germline CDR1 and CDR2: SEHNR and FQNEAQ (reference sequence). There are 12 residues in the CDR3. Germline trimming cut 5 bases from V and 9 bases from J; bases unmatched to any gene: 4. The whole variable domain, filled in from reference TRBV7-9 and TRBJ2-1, reads DTGVSQNPRHKITKRGQNVTFRCDPISEHNRLYWYRQTLGQGPEFLTYFQNEAQLEKSRLLSDRFSAERPKGSFSTLEIQRTEQGDSAMYLCASSRQGVEQFFGPGTRLTVL.